The rows below give T cell receptor beta chains drawn from one sample of a study of CXCR3-negative and CXCR3-positive naive CD8 T cells. TCRdb processed the 5' RACE reads again and assigns one entry to each CDR3 protein, with no DNA. In total, the table holds around 48,000 distinct CDR3 sequences. The sequencing sample was made of memory CD8+ T cells from blood. The receptors derive from a human donor in good health. Some clones in this sample may be carry-over from other donors' samples. CDR3s include the opening cysteine and the closing phenylalanine or tryptophan. A row's size may be missing; if present it is once, few, many or a size class.

clone_size: -; v_call: TRBV29-1; j_call: TRBJ2-5; cdr3_aa: CSVEGASGEETQYF
clone_size: -; v_call: TRBV28; j_call: TRBJ2-7; cdr3_aa: CASSITGPGSYEQYF
clone_size: -; v_call: TRBV7-2; j_call: TRBJ2-3; cdr3_aa: CATTSGGTLTDTQYF
clone_size: -; v_call: TRBV7-9; j_call: TRBJ2-1; cdr3_aa: CASSSSGMGNEQFF
clone_size: -; v_call: TRBV5-1; j_call: TRBJ1-1; cdr3_aa: CASSLAAGEMNTEAFF
clone_size: medium-sized; v_call: TRBV11-3; j_call: TRBJ1-5; cdr3_aa: CASAKNQPQHF
clone_size: -; v_call: TRBV19; j_call: TRBJ2-7; cdr3_aa: CASSPGTTSYEQYF
clone_size: -; v_call: TRBV29-1; j_call: TRBJ2-1; cdr3_aa: CSVDLGGNSYNEQFF
clone_size: -; v_call: TRBV29-1; j_call: TRBJ2-7; cdr3_aa: CSVEDRSRPGEQYF
clone_size: -; v_call: TRBV7-9; j_call: TRBJ2-2; cdr3_aa: CASRRQGDTGELFF
clone_size: -; v_call: TRBV28; j_call: TRBJ1-5; cdr3_aa: CAISGTEFNQPQHF
clone_size: -; v_call: TRBV12-3/TRBV12-4; j_call: TRBJ2-1; cdr3_aa: CASSPGRGRINEQFF
clone_size: -; v_call: TRBV5-6; j_call: TRBJ2-7; cdr3_aa: CASSPDSRGYEQYF
clone_size: -; v_call: TRBV21-1; j_call: TRBJ2-7; cdr3_aa: CASGLGPTDEQYF
clone_size: -; v_call: TRBV12-3/TRBV12-4; j_call: TRBJ1-1; cdr3_aa: CASSGGGVFAEAFF
clone_size: -; v_call: TRBV29-1; j_call: TRBJ2-7; cdr3_aa: CSALDRGSYEQYF
clone_size: -; v_call: TRBV6-2/TRBV6-3; j_call: TRBJ2-6; cdr3_aa: CASSYFPGAPGANVLTF
clone_size: -; v_call: TRBV4-2; j_call: TRBJ2-3; cdr3_aa: CASSQEFSGGPTDTQYF
clone_size: -; v_call: TRBV6-2/TRBV6-3; j_call: TRBJ1-1; cdr3_aa: CASSYSFTGPKRSNGAFF
clone_size: -; v_call: TRBV28; j_call: TRBJ2-2; cdr3_aa: CASSSNTGELFF
clone_size: -; v_call: TRBV20-1; j_call: TRBJ1-5; cdr3_aa: CSARDSSLVHPLYSNQPQHF
clone_size: -; v_call: TRBV28; j_call: TRBJ1-1; cdr3_aa: CASSLGGVAFF
clone_size: -; v_call: TRBV29-1; j_call: TRBJ2-1; cdr3_aa: CSANGGNEQFF
clone_size: -; v_call: TRBV7-9; j_call: TRBJ1-4; cdr3_aa: CASSPPPLSRPTNEKLFF
clone_size: -; v_call: TRBV28; j_call: TRBJ2-3; cdr3_aa: CASSLGAPSTDTQYF
clone_size: -; v_call: TRBV29-1; j_call: TRBJ1-2; cdr3_aa: CSVEEPTKWYGYTF